The 32 T cell receptor beta chains presented below share a single source sample, sequenced in a study of T cells in Graves' hyperthyroidism and ophthalmopathy (dated by TCRdb to between 2017 and 2020). The library was produced with multiplex PCR. For sequencing, an Illumina HiSeq 2000 was employed. Amplification of TCR beta CDR3 regions was carried out from RNA transcripts. A first-round RT-PCR of the TCR CDR3 used the HTBI primer set with the Qiagen OneStep RT-PCR kit. TCRdb's own reprocessing of the public reads used fastp at Q25 and MiXCR and kept productive beta chains. Every entry covers one CDR3 protein and lists the most common genes and DNA from its rows. This sample holds approximately 690,000 distinct CDR3 sequences; roughly 15% were observed only once. The ten largest clones represent approximately 13% of the sample. What was sequenced was blood. All receptors come from a woman aged 45-59 years with Graves' ophthalmopathy.

This clonotype came up a few times. The chain has TRBV4-2 and TRBJ2-7; D possibly corresponds to TRBD2 (7 bases). CDR1 is LGHNA, CDR2 YNFKEQ, per germline. The germline V and J ends were trimmed by 1 base and 6 bases, with 13 bases remaining between them. The CDR3 runs 14 residues. This CDR3 is CASSQGGGAVEQYF. The CDR3 bases are TGTGCCAGCAGCCAAGGAGGGGGGGCTGTCGAGCAGTACTTC.

This clonotype has more than one count but fewer than ten. The chain carries TRBV19 and TRBJ1-1; 8 positions match TRBD1. With V trimmed by 11 bases and J by 1 base, 9 bases remained unmatched. From germline, CDR1 is LNHDA and CDR2 SQIVND (reference sequence). CDR3 length: 14 residues. DNA of the CDR3: TGTGCCGCTAAAGGACAGGGTGGGAACACTGAAGCTTTCTTT. As protein: CAAKGQGGNTEAFF.

As for this clonotype: Compared with germline, one end of the junction differs, possibly owing to a read error. The chain employs TRBV7-3 and TRBJ2-5; D is ambiguous. The length of the CDR3 is 13 residues. CDR1 is SGHTA, CDR2 FQGTGA, per germline. CDR3: CASSRRRQETQHF. The CDR3 nucleotides read TGTGCCAGCAGTAGACGCCGACAAGAGACCCAGCACTTC.

This clonotype was counted at least ten times. This chain joins TRBV6-1 and TRBJ2-1; 7 nucleotides line up with TRBD2. J gave up 6 bases and V 8 bases, and 13 bases lay outside the gene matches. The CDR3 runs to 15 residues. Germline V gives CDR1 MNHNS, CDR2 SASEGT. Written as DNA, the CDR3 is TGTGCCAGCCGAACCTGGGGAGGGCAAGGCAATGAGCAGTTCTTC. This gives the protein CASRTWGGQGNEQFF.

This chain connects TRBV20-1 to TRBJ1-5; possible D gene TRBD1, 6 bases. This CDR3 is built from 16 residues. V was trimmed by 5 bases and J by 1 base, leaving 18 bases between them. Germline V gene lookup returns CDR1 DFQATT and CDR2 SNEGSKA (reference sequence). The CDR3 coding sequence is TGCAGTGCTGACGCGCCAGGGGCGCGAAGCAATCAGCCCCAGCATTTT. Translation: CSADAPGARSNQPQHF.

At least ten counts were recorded for this clonotype. The V gene is TRBV7-3, the J gene TRBJ2-1, with 8 nucleotides matching TRBD2. Trimming took 5 bases from V and 7 from J; bases not matched to a gene: 13. The CDR3 has 16 amino acids. Germline assignment: CDR1 SGHTA and CDR2 FQGTGA. The CDR3 sequence: CASSPNGAGGTNEQFF. Written as DNA, the CDR3 is TGTGCCAGCAGCCCAAACGGGGCGGGAGGTACAAATGAGCAGTTCTTC.

This chain uses TRBV12-3 or TRBV12-4 with TRBJ2-1; 15 bases line up with TRBD2. The CDR3 sequence is 21 residues long. After removal of 2 bases from V and 3 bases from J, the junction contained 14 bases not matched to a gene. The DNA of the CDR3 is TGTGCCAGCAGTTTACCATTCGGACTAGCGGGAGGGCGGGGTGACTACAATGAGCAGTTCTTC. Protein product: CASSLPFGLAGGRGDYNEQFF.

Only a few counts were recorded for this clonotype. The J gene is TRBJ1-5, the V gene TRBV7-2, with no clear D. V gave up 7 bases and J gave up 3 bases, with 10 bases separating them. This CDR3 has 13 amino acids. The germline CDR1 and CDR2 sequences are SGHTA and FQGNSA. CDR3 protein: CASKAGPNQPQHF. CDR3 nucleotide sequence: TGTGCCAGCAAGGCAGGACCCAATCAGCCCCAGCATTTT.

In its sample, this clonotype was seen many times. The gene calls are TRBV14 and TRBJ2-1, with D hard to call. The CDR3 covers 14 residues. With 4 bases removed from V and 0 bases from J, the gap between germline ends came to 7 bases. Germline CDR1 reads SGHDN; CDR2 reads FVKESK. CDR3 in amino acids: CASSPPSSYNEQFF. CDR3 sequence (DNA): TGTGCCAGCAGCCCACCTAGCTCCTACAATGAGCAGTTCTTC.

This clonotype came up many times. This chain links TRBV11-2 with TRBJ2-5; D tentatively fits TRBD1 or TRBD2 (9 bases each). This CDR3 region has 18 residues. The germline gives CDR1 SGHAT, CDR2 FQNNGV. V lost 4 bases, J lost 1 base, and 22 bases lay in between. This chain's CDR3 is CASSSRGGGQGVQETQYF. The CDR3 DNA reads as TGTGCCAGCAGCTCCCGCGGGGGGGGACAGGGAGTCCAAGAGACCCAGTACTTC.

The chain joins TRBV4-1 to TRBJ2-7; weak D call: TRBD1 (6 bases). CDR1 is MGHRA and CDR2 is YSYEKL in the germline V gene. The ends were cut back, 2 bases at V and 4 bases at J, with 12 bases in the middle. This CDR3 comprises 14 residues. The CDR3 sequence: CASSQSRRGYEQYF. The DNA of the CDR3 is TGCGCCAGCAGCCAAAGTCGCAGGGGATACGAGCAGTACTTC.

This clonotype was observed many times. The CDR3 DNA sequence: TGTGCCAGCAGCTTAAATTTAAGGCAGCCCCAGCATTTT. This translates into CASSLNLRQPQHF. The chain links TRBV7-8 to TRBJ1-5; D not resolved. The V end was cut by 2 bases, the J end by 7 bases, with 9 bases between. CDR3 length equals 13 residues. From germline, CDR1 is SGHVS and CDR2 FQNEAQ.

This clonotype was detected only a few times. The rearrangement uses TRBV6-1 and TRBJ1-1; TRBD1 might be the D (6 bases). The CDR3 sequence is 13 residues long. The germline CDR1 and CDR2 sequences are MNHNS and SASEGT. The ends were cut back, 6 bases at V and 6 bases at J, with 14 bases in the middle. CDR3 DNA: TGTGCCAGCAGCATCAACAGGGACGCTGAAGCTTTCTTT. Its translation is CASSINRDAEAFF.

In nucleotides, the CDR3 is TGTGCCAGTAGTATGGAGGTCGGAGCGGGATATTACAATGAGCAGTTCTTC. It translates to CASSMEVGAGYYNEQFF. The V gene is TRBV19, the J gene TRBJ2-1; 7 bases map to TRBD2. CDR1 and CDR2 from the germline V gene are LNHDA and SQIVND (reference sequence). The trim removed 3 bases at V and 4 bases at J, leaving 12 bases unmatched. This CDR3 spans 17 amino acids.

This clonotype was seen a handful of times. The chain employs TRBV15 and TRBJ2-7; 7 bases agree with TRBD1. CDR1 LNHNV and CDR2 YYDKDF come from the germline V gene (reference sequence). Trimming cost V 6 bases and J 0 bases; bases outside gene matches: 8. The CDR3 sequence is 15 residues long. The CDR3 DNA sequence: TGTGCCACCAGAGATTCCGGGACAGACTCCTACGAGCAGTACTTC. Protein product: CATRDSGTDSYEQYF.

V and J are TRBV27 and TRBJ2-1, with D possibly TRBD2 on 5 matching bases. The V gene lost 8 bases and the J gene lost 9 bases, with 11 bases spanning the gap. This CDR3 comprises 11 residues. From germline, CDR1 is MNHEY and CDR2 SMNVEV (reference sequence). The CDR3 DNA is TGTGCCAGCTTCGGGGTAGGTGAGCAGTTCTTC. Translating gives CASFGVGEQFF.

This clonotype was seen many times. The chain recombines TRBV7-3 with TRBJ2-5; D is unresolved. The germline gives CDR1 SGHTA, CDR2 FQGTGA. The V end was cut by 3 bases, the J end by 0 bases, with 5 bases between. CDR3 length: 13 amino acids. The CDR3 spells CASSFRDQETQYF. CDR3 in DNA: TGTGCCAGCAGCTTTAGGGACCAAGAGACCCAGTACTTC.

This clonotype was observed many times. The chain joins TRBV12-3 or TRBV12-4 to TRBJ2-7, with 10 nucleotides matching TRBD2. Trimming took 2 bases from V and 7 from J; bases not matched to a gene: 8. The CDR3 length is 15 residues. As DNA, the CDR3 is TGTGCCAGCAGTTTAAGCCTAGCGGGAGTGCGGGAGCAGTACTTC. This encodes CASSLSLAGVREQYF.

This clonotype was detected many times. The V and J genes are TRBV12-3 or TRBV12-4 and TRBJ2-7; D may be TRBD1 (6 bases). The V and J ends lost 5 bases and 7 bases respectively, with 21 bases between them. The CDR3 runs to 15 residues. CDR3 coding DNA: TGTGCCAGCAGTCGAACCCTGGACAGCCCTCGGGAGCAGTACTTC. Its translation: CASSRTLDSPREQYF.

This clonotype was counted between two and nine times. The CDR3 region is CASSLVGGGLSYEQYF. CDR3 sequence (DNA): TGTGCCAGCAGCTTAGTCGGGGGAGGGCTCTCCTACGAGCAGTACTTC. V gene TRBV7-2 combines with J gene TRBJ2-7; 7 bases map to TRBD2. Germline CDR1 and CDR2: SGHTA and FQGNSA. The CDR3 contains 16 residues. V lost 1 base and J lost 0; bases outside the gene matches: 6.

This clonotype has ten or more counts. This sequence joins TRBV7-3 and TRBJ2-1; 9 bases are a match to TRBD2. From germline, CDR1 is SGHTA and CDR2 FQGTGA. V gave up 2 bases and J gave up 9 bases; unmatched junction bases: 11. This CDR3 is built from 16 residues. CDR3 sequence: CASSLVLPGTSTEQFF. The CDR3 DNA sequence: TGTGCCAGCAGCTTAGTTCTGCCCGGGACTAGCACTGAGCAGTTCTTC.

The chain carries TRBV20-1 and TRBJ1-2; TRBD1 is a possible D gene (6 bases). Trimming took 0 bases from V and 4 from J, leaving 18 bases between them. There are 16 residues in the CDR3. CDR1 DFQATT and CDR2 SNEGSKA come from the germline V gene (reference sequence). The CDR3 protein is CSARDRGGRAGYGYTF. Here the CDR3 DNA reads TGCAGTGCTAGAGATCGTGGGGGCAGGGCAGGCTATGGCTACACCTTC.

This clonotype has at least ten counts. The chain joins TRBV20-1 to TRBJ2-7; D is ambiguous. This CDR3 contains 12 residues. The V and J ends lost 2 bases and 2 bases respectively, with 7 bases between them. Looked up from germline, CDR1 is DFQATT and CDR2 is SNEGSKA (reference sequence). The CDR3 loop is CSARRQPYEQYF. Here the CDR3 DNA reads TGCAGTGCTAGACGGCAACCCTACGAGCAGTACTTC.

This clonotype occurred many times. The chain recombines TRBV27 with TRBJ2-1; D ambiguous. The CDR3 spans 15 residues. In germline, CDR1 is MNHEY, CDR2 SMNVEV (reference sequence). The V end was cut by 2 bases, the J end by 1 base, with 9 bases between. For the CDR3, the DNA is TGTGCCAGCAGTTTAGAGAACCTATCCTACAATGAGCAGTTCTTC. Residues: CASSLENLSYNEQFF.

This clonotype was observed at least ten times. This sequence joins TRBV12-3 or TRBV12-4 and TRBJ1-1; TRBD1 is a possible D gene (6 bases). CDR3 size: 15 residues. V was shortened by 5 bases and J by 5 bases, with 18 bases between the two germline ends. In DNA form, the CDR3 reads TGTGCCAGCAGTCAATCCGGCGGGGGGCGGACTGAAGCTTTCTTT. Translating gives CASSQSGGGRTEAFF.

This clonotype has at least ten counts. The gene calls are TRBV3-1 and TRBJ2-1; D is unresolved. The CDR3 consists of 15 residues. Trimming stripped 1 base from V and 5 bases from J, with 12 bases between. CDR1 LGHDT and CDR2 YNNKEL come from the germline V gene (reference sequence). CDR3 in amino acids: CASSQGPLIHNEQFF. The CDR3 nucleotides are TGTGCCAGCAGCCAAGGGCCCTTAATCCACAATGAGCAGTTCTTC.

V and J are TRBV14 and TRBJ2-7, with D possibly matching TRBD1 (6 bases). The germline V and J ends were trimmed by 0 bases and 2 bases, with 11 bases remaining between them. The CDR3 loop spans 15 amino acids. Germline V lookup: CDR1 SGHDN, CDR2 FVKESK. CDR3 sequence: CASSQDTGIAYEQYF. The CDR3 nucleotides are TGTGCCAGCAGCCAAGATACAGGGATAGCCTACGAGCAGTACTTC.

In its sample, this clonotype was seen many times. This chain connects TRBV20-1 to TRBJ2-5; tentatively, D is TRBD2 (5 bases). Trimming removed 5 bases at V and 5 bases at J, with 15 bases between. CDR1 and CDR2 from the germline V gene are DFQATT and SNEGSKA (reference sequence). The CDR3 spans 13 residues. As DNA, the CDR3 is TGCAGTGCTGGGTGGGAGAGTGGGGAGACCCAGTACTTC. It specifies CSAGWESGETQYF.

V is TRBV24-1 and J is TRBJ2-3, with D hard to call. The CDR3 consists of 13 residues. Trimming took off 1 base at V and 2 bases at J, with 3 bases between the two ends. Germline CDR1 and CDR2: KGHDR and SFDVKD. In nucleotides, the CDR3 is TGTGCCACCAGTGATTTTCACACAGATACGCAGTATTTT. Protein sequence: CATSDFHTDTQYF.

This clonotype was seen at least ten times. The rearrangement joins TRBV7-6 to TRBJ2-1, with 13 bases aligning to TRBD2. Trimming at V came to 5 bases and at J to 7 bases, leaving 8 bases not matched to a gene. The CDR3 extends over 16 amino acids. Germline V gene sequence: CDR1 SGHVS, CDR2 FNYEAQ. CDR3 protein: CASSTRLAGGVNEQFF. The CDR3 DNA is TGTGCCAGCAGCACCCGACTAGCGGGAGGTGTTAATGAGCAGTTCTTC.

In its sample, this clonotype was seen many times. The CDR3 DNA reads as TGTGCCAGCACCCTCAACATAGATACGCAGTATTTT. As protein: CASTLNIDTQYF. The chain combines TRBV7-2 with TRBJ2-3; no clear D gene. Germline V gives CDR1 SGHTA, CDR2 FQGNSA. CDR3 length: 12 residues. Trimming left V 7 bases short and J 5 bases short, with 10 bases between.

This clonotype was seen only a few times. The chain carries TRBV15 and TRBJ2-1; D may be TRBD2 (5 bases). Between the trimmed V and J ends, which lost 3 bases and 7 bases, there was a span of 16 bases. Per the germline V gene, CDR1 is LNHNV and CDR2 is YYDKDF (reference sequence). The length of the CDR3 is 15 residues. CDR3 nucleotide sequence: TGTGCCACCAGCAGCCCTGTAGCGATTAGGAATGAGCAGTTCTTC. It translates to CATSSPVAIRNEQFF.